This T cell receptor beta chain was recorded in a study of breast tumors, draining lymph nodes, adjacent tissues. Regarding the study as a whole: Compared with lymph nodes, tumors were less diverse; compared with nontumor tissue, more.

Germline V gene lookup returns CDR1 SGHVS and CDR2 FQNEAQ. V was shortened by 4 bases and J by 8 bases, with 15 bases between the two germline ends. The CDR3 consists of 14 residues. Breast cancer patients provided tissue from their axillary draining lymph nodes. This clonotype was recorded many times. The antigen is not known. TCRdb itself ran the multiplex PCR reads through MiXCR, one entry per CDR3 protein. The data contain 180,000 or so distinct CDR3 sequences, about 34% of them singletons. The V call is TRBV7-8, the J call TRBJ2-1, with a possible D match to TRBD1 (5 bases). The source of this sequence is a female donor with breast cancer. Some clones in this sample may be carry-over from other donors' samples. The source material was axillary lymph node tissue. In DNA, the CDR3 is TGTGCCAGCAGCTCTACCCCACCGACAGATGAGCAGTTCTTC. The encoded protein is CASSSTPPTDEQFF.